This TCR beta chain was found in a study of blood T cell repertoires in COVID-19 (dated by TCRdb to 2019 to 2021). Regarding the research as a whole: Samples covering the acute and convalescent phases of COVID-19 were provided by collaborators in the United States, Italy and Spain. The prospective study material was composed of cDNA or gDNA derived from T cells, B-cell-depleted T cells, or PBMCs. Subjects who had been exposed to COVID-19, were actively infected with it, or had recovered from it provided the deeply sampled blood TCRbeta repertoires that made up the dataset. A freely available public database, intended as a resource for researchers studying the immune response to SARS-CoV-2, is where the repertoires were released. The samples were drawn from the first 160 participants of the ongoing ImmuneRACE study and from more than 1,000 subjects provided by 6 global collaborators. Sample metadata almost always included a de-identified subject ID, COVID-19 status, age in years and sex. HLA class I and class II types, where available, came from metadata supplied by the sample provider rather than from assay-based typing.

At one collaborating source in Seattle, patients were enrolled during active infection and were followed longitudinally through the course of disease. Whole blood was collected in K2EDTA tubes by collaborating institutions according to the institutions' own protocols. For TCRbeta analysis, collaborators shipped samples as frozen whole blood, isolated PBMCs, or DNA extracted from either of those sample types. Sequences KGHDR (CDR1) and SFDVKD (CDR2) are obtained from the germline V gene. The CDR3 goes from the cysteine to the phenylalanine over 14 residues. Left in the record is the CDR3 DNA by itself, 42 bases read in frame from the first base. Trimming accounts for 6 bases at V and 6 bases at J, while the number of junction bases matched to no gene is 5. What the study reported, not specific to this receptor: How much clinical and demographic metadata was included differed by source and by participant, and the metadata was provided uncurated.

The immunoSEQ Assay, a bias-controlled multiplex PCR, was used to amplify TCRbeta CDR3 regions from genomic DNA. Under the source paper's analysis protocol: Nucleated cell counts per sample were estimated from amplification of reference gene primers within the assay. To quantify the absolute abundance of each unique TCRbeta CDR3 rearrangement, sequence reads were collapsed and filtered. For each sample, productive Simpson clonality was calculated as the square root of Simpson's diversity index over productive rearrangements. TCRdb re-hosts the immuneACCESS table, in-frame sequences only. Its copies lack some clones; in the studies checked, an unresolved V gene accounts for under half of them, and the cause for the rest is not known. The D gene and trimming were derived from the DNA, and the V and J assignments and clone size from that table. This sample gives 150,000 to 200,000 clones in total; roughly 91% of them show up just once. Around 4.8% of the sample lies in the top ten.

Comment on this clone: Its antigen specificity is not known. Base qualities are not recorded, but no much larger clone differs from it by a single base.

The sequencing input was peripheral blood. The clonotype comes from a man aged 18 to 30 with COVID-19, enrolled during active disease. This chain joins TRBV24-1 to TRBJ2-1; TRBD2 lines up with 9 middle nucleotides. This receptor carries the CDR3 CATSYSGRFNEQFF. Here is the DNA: TGTGCCACCAGTTATAGCGGGAGATTCAATGAGCAGTTCTTC.